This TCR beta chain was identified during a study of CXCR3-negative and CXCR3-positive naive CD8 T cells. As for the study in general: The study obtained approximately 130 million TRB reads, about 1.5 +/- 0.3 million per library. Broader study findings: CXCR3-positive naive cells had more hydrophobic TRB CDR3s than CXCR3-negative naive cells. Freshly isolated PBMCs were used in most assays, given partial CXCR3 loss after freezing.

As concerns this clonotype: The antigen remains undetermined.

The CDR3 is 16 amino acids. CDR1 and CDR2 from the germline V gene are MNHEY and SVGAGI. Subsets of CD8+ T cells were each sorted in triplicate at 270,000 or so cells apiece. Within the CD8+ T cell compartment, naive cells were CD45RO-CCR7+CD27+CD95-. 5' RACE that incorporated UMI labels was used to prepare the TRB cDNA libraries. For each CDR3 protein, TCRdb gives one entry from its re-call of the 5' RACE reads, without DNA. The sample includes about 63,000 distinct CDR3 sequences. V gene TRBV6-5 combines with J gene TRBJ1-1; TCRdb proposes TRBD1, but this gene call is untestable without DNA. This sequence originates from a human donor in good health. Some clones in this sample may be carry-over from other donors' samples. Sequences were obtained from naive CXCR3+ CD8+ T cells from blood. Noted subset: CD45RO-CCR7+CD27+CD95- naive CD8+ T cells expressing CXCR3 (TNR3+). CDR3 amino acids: CASSYSGTVLNTEAFF.